Listed below are T cell receptor beta chains from one sample, sequenced in a study of OX40 agonist ivuxolimab in advanced cancers. Method: immunoSEQ multiplex PCR; TCRdb's copy keeps in-frame clones and lacks some. The sample consists of 70,000 to 90,000 clones, 91% of them appearing once. The sample in question was CD4+ or CD8+ T cells sorted from blood, obtained in a trial of the OX40 agonist ivuxolimab. The receptors originated from an adult with an advanced solid tumor such as melanoma, head and neck, liver or kidney cancer. CDR3s include the opening cysteine and the closing phenylalanine or tryptophan. D genes are given only for firm matches. The size field is filled for only some rows; it gives once, few, many or a size class.

v_call	j_call	d_call	clone_size	cdr3_nt	cdr3_aa
TRBV28	TRBJ1-5	.	.	TGTGCCAGCAGTTTAAGGGGTAGTCAGCCCCAGCATTTT	CASSLRGSQPQHF
TRBV7-6	TRBJ2-6	.	.	TGTGCCAGCAGCTTAGCTGGGTCTGGGGCCAACGTCCTGACTTTC	CASSLAGSGANVLTF
TRBV5-6	TRBJ1-2	.	.	TGTGCCAGCAGCTTGGTTCTGGGGGCCTATGGCTACACCTTC	CASSLVLGAYGYTF
TRBV27	TRBJ1-3	.	.	TGTGCCAGCAGCCCCTCCGGGTTTACCTCTGGAAACACCATATATTTT	CASSPSGFTSGNTIYF
TRBV27	TRBJ1-5	.	.	TGTGCCAGCAGTTCGGGTCCGAGGGGCAATCAGCCCCAGCATTTT	CASSSGPRGNQPQHF
TRBV15	TRBJ1-5	.	.	TGTGCCACCAGCCCAATAAGAGATCAGCCCCAGCATTTT	CATSPIRDQPQHF
TRBV11-1	TRBJ2-3	.	.	TGTGCCAGCAGCGCCTCACGGCATACGCAGTATTTT	CASSASRHTQYF
TRBV28	TRBJ2-3	TRBD2	.	TGTGCCAGCAGTCCGCCGGGACTAGCTGATACGCAGTATTTT	CASSPPGLADTQYF
TRBV9	TRBJ1-1	.	.	TGTGCCAGCAGCGTGATGGGGAGCACTGAAGCTTTCTTT	CASSVMGSTEAFF
TRBV2	TRBJ1-5	TRBD1	.	TGTGCCAGCAGGGGACAGGGTAATCAGCCCCAGCATTTT	CASRGQGNQPQHF
TRBV15	TRBJ2-4	TRBD1	.	TGTGCCACCAGCGTAGACAGGGACATTCAGTACTTC	CATSVDRDIQYF
TRBV29-1	TRBJ1-3	.	once	TGCAGCGCCGCGAGTGTCCTTAGAAACACCATATATTTT	CSAASVLRNTIYF
TRBV6-1	TRBJ2-1	TRBD1	once	TGTGCCAGCACCGTTTCTAGGACAGGGACGAATGAGCAGTTCTTC	CASTVSRTGTNEQFF
TRBV27	TRBJ2-1	TRBD2	.	TGTGCCAGCAGTCTGGCTAGCGGGAGGCCAACATTGGGTGAGCAGTTCTTC	CASSLASGRPTLGEQFF
TRBV10-3	TRBJ2-3	.	.	TGTGCCATCGCAGACGCTGGGGGCACAGATACGCAGTATTTT	CAIADAGGTDTQYF
TRBV6-6	TRBJ2-2	TRBD2	.	TGTGCCAGCAGTGCTCTAGCGGGGGGGACCGGGGAGCTGTTTTTT	CASSALAGGTGELFF
TRBV25-1	TRBJ2-1	TRBD1	.	TGTGCCAGCAGTGACTACGACAGGGACAATGAGCAGTTCTTC	CASSDYDRDNEQFF
TRBV6-5	TRBJ1-4	.	.	TGTGCCAGCAGTTACTCGCCGGACAGAAATGAAAAACTGTTTTTT	CASSYSPDRNEKLFF
TRBV2	TRBJ2-7	.	.	TGTGCCAGCGGATGGATCCGGGGGGCCCACGAGCAGTACTTC	CASGWIRGAHEQYF
TRBV11-2	TRBJ1-1	.	.	TGTGCCAGCAGTTACCCACAGATGGCAAAACCTGAAGCTTTCTTT	CASSYPQMAKPEAFF
TRBV19	TRBJ1-1	TRBD1	.	TGTGCCAGTTCCATCGGGACAGGGGCCTGGAACACTGAAGCTTTCTTT	CASSIGTGAWNTEAFF
TRBV28	TRBJ2-2	.	.	TGTGCCAGCAGTTTAGTCAGTCCAACCGGGGAGCTGTTTTTT	CASSLVSPTGELFF
TRBV30	TRBJ2-3	TRBD2	.	TGTGCCTGGGGACTAGCGGTTCGCACAGATACGCAGTATTTT	CAWGLAVRTDTQYF
TRBV18	TRBJ1-5	TRBD1	.	TGTGCCAGCTCACCACACAGGGGCTATAGCAATCAGCCCCAGCATTTT	CASSPHRGYSNQPQHF
TRBV11-2	TRBJ1-2	TRBD1	.	TGTGCCAGCAGCTTAGTAACAGGGGCCTATGGCTACACCTTC	CASSLVTGAYGYTF
TRBV29-1	TRBJ1-2	.	.	TGCAGCGTTGAAGAGCCTCGTGGCTACACCTTC	CSVEEPRGYTF
TRBV4-1	TRBJ2-2	.	.	TGCGCCAGCAGCCAAGTTGGCGGGGAGCTGTTTTTT	CASSQVGGELFF
TRBV9	TRBJ2-1	.	once	TGTGCCAGCACAGGCGGGACCTCCTACAATGAGCAGTTCTTC	CASTGGTSYNEQFF
TRBV6-6	TRBJ1-5	.	.	TGTGCCAGCAGGCCCGAAGGGGCTGGGAATCAGCCCCAGCATTTT	CASRPEGAGNQPQHF
TRBV7-9	TRBJ2-6	.	.	TGTGCCAGCAGTTCAGGGTCCACCGGGGCCAACGTCCTGACTTTC	CASSSGSTGANVLTF
TRBV6-5	TRBJ2-1	TRBD2	.	TGTGCCAGCAGTTACGATCCTAGCGGGGATTACAATGAGCAGTTCTTC	CASSYDPSGDYNEQFF
TRBV4-3	TRBJ1-1	.	.	TGCGCCAGCAGCCAAGACTTGGAAACTGAAGCTTTCTTT	CASSQDLETEAFF
TRBV11-3	TRBJ2-1	.	.	TGTGCCAGCAGCTTACGGCCGGCGAGCTCCTACAATGAGCAGTTCTTC	CASSLRPASSYNEQFF
TRBV6-5	TRBJ1-5	.	few	TGTGCCAGCAGCGTCTATAGCAATCAGCCCCAGCATTTT	CASSVYSNQPQHF
TRBV7-3	TRBJ1-1	.	.	TGTGCCAGCAGCCCAGGTGGAACTGAAGCTTTCTTT	CASSPGGTEAFF
TRBV6-5	TRBJ1-2	.	few	TGTGCCAGCAGTTACTCGTCTAACTATGGCTACACCTTC	CASSYSSNYGYTF
TRBV11-3	TRBJ2-6	TRBD1	.	TGTGCCAGCAGCTTAGGCCACAGGGGTACTGGGGCCAACGTCCTGACTTTC	CASSLGHRGTGANVLTF
TRBV28	TRBJ1-5	.	few	TGTGCCAGCAGCCTCGCTCAGCCCCAGCATTTT	CASSLAQPQHF
TRBV6-1	TRBJ2-3	TRBD2	.	TGTGCCAGCAACCCGTTCCGGGGGGGTTCAGATACGCAGTATTTT	CASNPFRGGSDTQYF